Listed below are T cell receptor beta chains from one sample, sequenced in a study of blood T cell repertoires in COVID-19. Assay: immunoSEQ multiplex PCR; the TCRdb copy retains only in-frame clones and omits some. The sample shows fewer than 350,000 clones, around 90% of them seen only once. Sequencing was performed on PBMCs or T cells enriched from blood (not recorded which). The receptors derive from a woman aged 40-49 years who had recovered from COVID-19. Each CDR3 is given without its conserved first and last residue. For some rows the clone size is stated as once, few or many, or as a class when expanded; others skip it.

TRBV3-1/TRBV3-2	TRBJ2-1	-	ASSRRTSGAQDEQF
TRBV28	TRBJ2-1	-	ASTGTSGSYEQF
TRBV6-5	TRBJ2-7	once	ASSYSIPGREQY
TRBV19	TRBJ2-3	-	ASRRTTGTPFHTQY
TRBV6-5	TRBJ2-2	-	ASFLGVGTGELF
TRBV5-1	TRBJ1-5	-	ASSFGDRQQPQH
TRBV6-5	TRBJ2-1	-	ASRNPGNNEQF
TRBV28	TRBJ2-5	-	ASSWDRGREETQY
TRBV18	TRBJ2-3	-	ASSPSSGSTDTQY
TRBV28	TRBJ1-2	-	ASSLAGAGGYT
TRBV3-1/TRBV3-2	TRBJ1-4	-	ASSQATGGLGEKLF
TRBV5-4	TRBJ2-1	few	ASSFGGPSSYNEQF
TRBV18	TRBJ2-7	-	ASSPPSLDEQY
TRBV4-1	TRBJ2-1	-	ASSQEMATSGSWYNEQF
TRBV19	TRBJ1-4	-	ASSIYGNEKLF
TRBV19	TRBJ1-5	-	ASSPPRSQGGLYSNQPQH
TRBV6-5	TRBJ1-4	-	ASSYSRGPGEKLF